This TCR beta chain was documented in a study of blood T cell repertoires in COVID-19. Study summary: Collection of acute and convalescent COVID-19 samples took place in the United States, Italy and Spain.

The CDR3 is 17 amino acids. V shed 4 bases and J 5 bases; nucleotides not matched to a gene: 9. Looked up from germline, CDR1 is SGHDT and CDR2 is YYEEEE. Libraries were prepared by immunoSEQ multiplex PCR; TCRdb keeps only in-frame clonotypes and omits some of them. This repertoire shows around 140,000 clones, roughly 87% found once; its top ten account for roughly 1.9%. The V and J genes are TRBV5-6 and TRBJ2-2; 12 bases match TRBD2. This clonotype was sampled from a man between 65 and 85 years old with acute or convalescent COVID-19. The sample consisted of peripheral blood. CDR3 protein: CASSTGLAGRETGELFF. DNA of the CDR3: TGTGCCAGCAGCACTGGACTAGCGGGACGAGAAACCGGGGAGCTGTTTTTT.